A single sample gave rise to the 27 T cell receptor beta chains below, sequenced in a study of T cell responses to AZD1222 COVID-19 vaccine. Generated by immunoSEQ multiplex PCR, the TCRdb table keeps only in-frame clones and is missing some. The sample includes about 200,000 clones, roughly 92% of them seen just once. The specimen comprised peripheral blood, sampled on day 0 of AZD1222 vaccination. The receptors were gathered from an adult in good health.

This chain uses TRBV5-5 with TRBJ2-7, with D perhaps TRBD2 (5 bases). This CDR3 spans 14 amino acids. Trimming took 4 bases from V and 3 from J, leaving 14 bases between them. CDR1 is SGHKS and CDR2 is YYEKEE in the germline V gene (reference sequence). The CDR3 here is CASSSSGRGYEQYF. DNA for the CDR3: TGTGCCAGCAGCAGCTCCGGACGGGGCTACGAGCAGTACTTC.

The rearrangement joins TRBV6-7 to TRBJ1-4; unclear D gene. TRBV6-7 is assigned to the ORF class and has an uncertain function. V lost 4 bases and J lost 8, with 14 bases in between. The CDR3 contains 14 residues. CDR3 region: CASSFAYFKEKLFF. The CDR3 DNA is TGTGCCAGCAGTTTTGCGTATTTTAAGGAAAAACTGTTTTTT.

The V call is TRBV27, the J call TRBJ2-7; tentative D call: TRBD1 (5 bases). This CDR3 contains 14 residues. Trimming took off 2 bases at V and 2 bases at J, with 10 bases between the two ends. The germline CDR1 and CDR2 sequences are MNHEY and SMNVEV (reference sequence). CDR3 amino acids: CASSLQGRPYEQYF. The CDR3 nucleotides read TGTGCCAGCAGTTTACAGGGAAGGCCCTACGAGCAGTACTTC.

This sequence joins TRBV2 and TRBJ1-5; a possible D gene is TRBD1 (5 bases). The CDR3 spans 16 residues. Germline-derived CDR1 and CDR2 are SNHLY and FYNNEI. Between the trimmed V and J ends, which lost 0 bases and 6 bases, there was a span of 15 bases. The CDR3 nucleotides read TGTGCCAGCAGTGAAGCGCTTAGGGCAGGGACTCAGCCCCAGCATTTT. Its protein is CASSEALRAGTQPQHF. The full variable domain, its missing parts supplied by reference TRBV2 and TRBJ1-5, is EPEVTQTPSHQVTQMGQEVILRCVPISNHLYFYWYRQILGQKVEFLVSFYNNEISEKSEIFDDQFSVERPDGSNFTLKIRSTKLEDSAMYFCASSEALRAGTQPQHFGDGTRLSIL.

The rearrangement joins TRBV28 to TRBJ2-3; 10 nucleotides agree with TRBD2. Germline loops: CDR1 MDHEN, CDR2 SYDVKM. Trimming took 3 bases from V and 2 from J; bases not matched to a gene: 5. This CDR3 is built from 16 residues. The CDR3 spells CASSLGAGGPTDTQYF. The DNA for the CDR3 is TGTGCCAGCAGTTTGGGAGCGGGGGGGCCCACAGATACGCAGTATTTT.

The V call is TRBV27, the J call TRBJ1-1; perhaps TRBD1 as D (5 bases). Germline-derived CDR1 and CDR2 are MNHEY and SMNVEV (reference sequence). Trimming removed 4 bases from V and 8 bases from J, with 14 bases in between. The CDR3 spans 13 residues. For the CDR3, the DNA is TGTGCCAGCAGTTCTCTACAGGCTCGGGAAGCTTTCTTT. Translation gives CASSSLQAREAFF.

The CDR3 DNA sequence: TGTGCCAGCAGCCGTGAATGGGAGCAGTACTTC. It encodes CASSREWEQYF. This rearrangement joins TRBV28 to TRBJ2-7; D remains ambiguous. The ends were cut back, 6 bases at V and 7 bases at J, with 10 bases in the middle. Per the germline V gene, CDR1 is MDHEN and CDR2 is SYDVKM. The CDR3 extends over 11 amino acids.

This chain joins TRBV7-9 and TRBJ1-6; D is ambiguous. The CDR3 length is 12 residues. The V end was cut by 4 bases, the J end by 9 bases, with 7 bases between. Germline loops: CDR1 SEHNR, CDR2 FQNEAQ (reference sequence). The CDR3 is CASSYNSSPLHF. Written as DNA, the CDR3 is TGTGCCAGCAGCTACAATAGTTCACCCCTCCACTTT. The variable domain in full, with the rest retrieved from reference TRBV7-9 and TRBJ1-6, is DTGVSQNPRHKITKRGQNVTFRCDPISEHNRLYWYRQTLGQGPEFLTYFQNEAQLEKSRLLSDRFSAERPKGSFSTLEIQRTEQGDSAMYLCASSYNSSPLHFGNGTRLTVT.

The chain has TRBV4-1 and TRBJ2-5; 9 bases are a match to TRBD1. Per the germline V gene, CDR1 is MGHRA and CDR2 is YSYEKL. The CDR3 totals 17 residues. The V and J ends lost 0 bases and 7 bases, in that order; junction bases with no gene match: 12. The CDR3 DNA reads TGCGCCAGCAGCCAAGACGGCGGGACAGGGTGGGCGGTGACCCAGTACTTC. This gives the protein CASSQDGGTGWAVTQYF.

V is TRBV3-1 (or the pseudogene TRBV3-2) and J is TRBJ2-2; no firm D call. Germline V gene sequence: CDR1 LGHDT, CDR2 YNNKEL (reference sequence). The V end was cut by 2 bases, the J end by 5 bases, with 6 bases between. The CDR3 runs 13 residues. This CDR3 is CASSQFETGELFF. In DNA, the CDR3 is TGTGCCAGCAGCCAATTCGAGACCGGGGAGCTGTTTTTT.

This rearrangement joins TRBV21-1 to TRBJ1-4. TRBV21-1 constitutes a pseudogene. The CDR3 has 18 residues. The CDR3 nucleotides are TGTGCCAGCTGCAGAGTGAGGCAGGTCCCGTGGGGTAATGAAAAACTGTTTTTT. It specifies CASCRVRQVPWGNEKLFF.

The rearrangement links TRBV27 to TRBJ1-2; D perhaps matches TRBD1 (5 bases). The V gene's germline CDR1 is MNHEY and CDR2 SMNVEV (reference sequence). V lost 8 bases to trimming and J lost 4 bases, with 14 bases between them. The CDR3 extends over 13 amino acids. CDR3 protein: CASASLGGYGYTF. CDR3 coding DNA: TGTGCCAGCGCTTCTCTTGGGGGCTATGGCTACACCTTC.

The rearrangement uses TRBV18 and TRBJ1-1; D might be TRBD1 (5 bases). CDR3 length equals 15 residues. The germline V gene encodes CDR1 KGHSH and CDR2 LQKENI. V gave up 4 bases and J gave up 3 bases, with 15 bases separating them. Here the CDR3 DNA reads TGTGCCAGCTCACGCCCCAACTCGGGGGACACTGAAGCTTTCTTT. Protein: CASSRPNSGDTEAFF.

Here the CDR3 reads CASNGQGGNQPQHF. DNA for the CDR3: TGTGCCAGCAACGGGCAGGGGGGGAATCAGCCCCAGCATTTT. This sequence joins TRBV2 and TRBJ1-5, with 7 bases fitting TRBD1. J was trimmed by 4 bases and V by 7 bases; bases with no gene match: 7. Per germline, CDR1 SNHLY and CDR2 FYNNEI. The CDR3 runs to 14 residues.

The chain employs TRBV19 and TRBJ1-2; TRBD1 aligns across 8 bases. From germline, CDR1 is LNHDA and CDR2 SQIVND (reference sequence). The CDR3 runs to 14 residues. J gave up 5 bases and V 4 bases, and 6 bases lay outside the gene matches. Here the CDR3 reads CASSTSRDRYGYTF. CDR3 nucleotide sequence: TGTGCCAGTAGTACCTCCCGGGACAGGTATGGCTACACCTTC. The full variable domain, rest sourced from reference TRBV19 and TRBJ1-2, is DGGITQSPKYLFRKEGQNVTLSCEQNLNHDAMYWYRQDPGQGLRLIYYSQIVNDFQKGDIAEGYSVSREKKESFPLTVTSAQKNPTAFYLCASSTSRDRYGYTFGSGTRLTVV.

The chain employs TRBV7-6 and TRBJ2-2; 8 bases are shared with TRBD2. J lost 7 bases, V lost 5 bases, and 12 bases had no gene match. From germline, CDR1 is SGHVS and CDR2 FNYEAQ. The CDR3 runs to 16 residues. This chain's CDR3 is CASSPGLASVIGELFF. As DNA, the CDR3 is TGTGCCAGCAGCCCAGGACTAGCTAGCGTTATCGGGGAGCTGTTTTTT.

This clone appeared once. The V gene is TRBV13, the J gene TRBJ2-2; TRBD2 agrees at 9 bases. Unmatched junction bases numbered 9, after V lost 5 bases and J lost 2 bases. Germline lookup yields CDR1 PRHDT and CDR2 FYEKMQ (reference sequence). CDR3 length: 17 amino acids. The CDR3 reads CASSPPVAGDNTGELFF. The CDR3 DNA reads TGTGCCAGCAGCCCCCCCGTAGCGGGGGATAACACCGGGGAGCTGTTTTTT.

The genes are TRBV23-1 and TRBJ2-5; TRBD2 matches 13 bases. TRBV23-1 is recorded as an ORF, its role being uncertain. This CDR3 contains 19 residues. J was trimmed by 0 bases and V by 0 bases; bases with no gene match: 7. The CDR3 DNA follows: TGCGCCAGCAGTCAATCGCCCGAGACTAGCGGGGGGCACCAAGAGACCCAGTACTTC. It encodes CASSQSPETSGGHQETQYF.

V is TRBV29-1 and J is TRBJ1-3; D is ambiguous. This CDR3 has 12 amino acids. The V gene lost 3 bases and the J gene lost 4 bases, with 7 bases spanning the gap. Germline loops: CDR1 SQVTM, CDR2 ANQGSEA. The chain's CDR3 is CSVEGRGNTIYF. In nucleotides, the CDR3 is TGCAGCGTTGAGGGCAGGGGAAACACCATATATTTT.

The chain combines TRBV3-1 (or the pseudogene TRBV3-2) with TRBJ2-3, with 9 bases identical to TRBD1. Germline V gene lookup returns CDR1 LGHDT and CDR2 YNNKEL (reference sequence). Trimming took 2 bases from V and 3 from J; bases not matched to a gene: 3. The CDR3 has 15 residues. CDR3 region: CASSQPGQGTDTQYF. CDR3 DNA sequence: TGTGCCAGCAGCCAACCGGGACAGGGAACAGATACGCAGTATTTT.

Comment on this clone: The junction departs from the called germline gene at one end, perhaps through a read error. This rearrangement joins TRBV9 to TRBJ1-1; D perhaps matches TRBD1 (5 bases). The CDR3 consists of 13 residues. In germline, CDR1 is SGDLS, CDR2 YYNGEE. CDR3 residues: CASSVGGGTVAFF. CDR3 sequence (DNA): TGTGCCAGCAGCGTCGGTGGGGGAACTGTAGCTTTCTTT.

The rearrangement joins TRBV6-2 or TRBV6-3 to TRBJ2-7; D is unclear. CDR3 length: 15 amino acids. V was clipped by 5 bases and J by 1 base, with 15 bases between them. Per the germline V gene, CDR1 is MNHEY and CDR2 is SVGEGT. The CDR3 DNA reads TGTGCCAGCAGTCCGAAGAGTAGACCGTCCTACGAGCAGTACTTC. Translation: CASSPKSRPSYEQYF.

The rearrangement uses TRBV28 and TRBJ1-1, with D perhaps matching TRBD1 (6 bases). Germline V gene data show CDR1 as MDHEN and CDR2 as SYDVKM. The CDR3 spans 14 residues. V lost 6 bases to trimming and J lost 3 bases, with 14 bases between them. The CDR3 is CASRPGDRDTEAFF. DNA for the CDR3: TGTGCCAGCAGACCAGGGGATCGAGACACTGAAGCTTTCTTT.

V is TRBV9 and J is TRBJ1-5; D might be TRBD1 (6 bases). The germline gives CDR1 SGDLS, CDR2 YYNGEE. The V gene lost 0 bases and the J gene lost 5 bases, with 12 bases spanning the gap. CDR3 length: 15 amino acids. CDR3 sequence: CASSVDGGAHQPQHF. The CDR3 DNA reads as TGTGCCAGCAGCGTAGATGGGGGGGCGCATCAGCCCCAGCATTTT.

The chain joins TRBV2 to TRBJ1-1; D uncertain. Between the trimmed V and J ends, which lost 7 bases and 4 bases, there was a span of 16 bases. CDR3 length: 14 residues. Germline CDR1 SNHLY, CDR2 FYNNEI. This CDR3 reads CASTVGRIGTEAFF. CDR3 DNA: TGTGCCAGCACCGTGGGCAGGATCGGCACTGAAGCTTTCTTT.

CDR3: CASSPPGGYSWGYTF. In DNA, the CDR3 is TGTGCCAGCTCACCACCCGGGGGCTATTCATGGGGCTACACCTTC. The J gene is TRBJ1-2, the V gene TRBV18, with a tentative D call TRBD1 (6 bases). This CDR3 spans 15 amino acids. V was clipped by 0 bases and J by 8 bases, with 16 bases between them. Germline-derived CDR1 and CDR2 are KGHSH and LQKENI. Variable domain in full (rest from reference TRBV18 and TRBJ1-2): NAGVMQNPRHLVRRRGQEARLRCSPMKGHSHVYWYRQLPEEGLKFMVYLQKENIIDESGMPKERFSAEFPKEGPSILRIQQVVRGDSAAYFCASSPPGGYSWGYTFGSGTRLTVV.

This chain connects TRBV19 to TRBJ1-4; D not resolved. The CDR3 is 15 residues long. Trimming took 5 bases from V and 2 from J, leaving 12 bases between them. CDR1 is LNHDA, CDR2 SQIVND, per germline (reference sequence). The CDR3 here is CASSWNPWTNEKLFF. As DNA, the CDR3 is TGTGCCAGTAGTTGGAATCCCTGGACTAATGAAAAACTGTTTTTT.